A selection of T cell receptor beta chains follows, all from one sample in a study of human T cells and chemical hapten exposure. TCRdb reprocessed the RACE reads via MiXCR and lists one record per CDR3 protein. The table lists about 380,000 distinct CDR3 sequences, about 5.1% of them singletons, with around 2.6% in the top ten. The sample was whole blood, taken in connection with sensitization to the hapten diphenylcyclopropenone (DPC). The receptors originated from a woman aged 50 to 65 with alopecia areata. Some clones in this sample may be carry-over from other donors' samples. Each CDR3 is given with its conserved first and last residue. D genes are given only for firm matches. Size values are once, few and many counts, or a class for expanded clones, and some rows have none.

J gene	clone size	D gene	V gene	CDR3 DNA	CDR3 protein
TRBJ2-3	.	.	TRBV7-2	TGTGCCAGCAGCTTAGGTTCAAGACCGGGGGACACAAGGAATACGCAGTATTTT	CASSLGSRPGDTRNTQYF
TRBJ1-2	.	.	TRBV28	TGTGCCAGCAGTTTTACCGTGTTGGGCGCGGATGGCTACACCTTC	CASSFTVLGADGYTF
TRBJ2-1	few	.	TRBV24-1	TGTGCCACCAGTGATAAGAACAGGGACGGAAAGTTCTTC	CATSDKNRDGKFF
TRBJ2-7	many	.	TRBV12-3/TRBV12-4	TGTGCCAGCACCCGTTCGGGCTACGAGCAGTACTTC	CASTRSGYEQYF
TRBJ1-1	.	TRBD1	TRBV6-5	TGTGCCAGCAGTTCGGGACAGACTTTGAACACTGAAGCTTTCTTT	CASSSGQTLNTEAFF
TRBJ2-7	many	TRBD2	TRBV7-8	TGTGCCAGCAGCTGGGGACTAGCGGGGGGCATCTACGAGCAGTACTTC	CASSWGLAGGIYEQYF
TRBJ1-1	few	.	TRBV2	TGTGCCAGCAGGGGCCGGAGGGTTGAAGCTTTCTTT	CASRGRRVEAFF
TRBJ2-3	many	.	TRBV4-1	TGCGCCAGCAGCCAGGCTCCCTTTAATACGCAGTATTTT	CASSQAPFNTQYF
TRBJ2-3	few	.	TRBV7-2	TGTGCCAGCAGCGACCGCCCCCGGTACATCACAGATACGCAGTATTTT	CASSDRPRYITDTQYF
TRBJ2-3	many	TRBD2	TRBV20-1	TGCAGTGCTCCGGGAGGGTCGACAGATACGCAGTATTTT	CSAPGGSTDTQYF
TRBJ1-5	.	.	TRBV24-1	TGTGCCACCAGTGACTTAATTGGCTGTAGCAATCAGCCCCAGCATTTT	CATSDLIGCSNQPQHF
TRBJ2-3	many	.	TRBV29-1	TGCAGCGTTGCAATCGGGAGCGCAGATACGCAGTATTTT	CSVAIGSADTQYF
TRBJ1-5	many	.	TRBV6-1	TGTGCCAGCCTCAGGGGTCGGAATCAGCCCCAGCATTTT	CASLRGRNQPQHF
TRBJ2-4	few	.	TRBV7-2	TGTGCCAGCAGCACCCCCGAGGGAGTTAAAAACATTCAGTACTTC	CASSTPEGVKNIQYF